This T cell receptor (beta chain) was recovered during a study of neoadjuvant anti-PD-1 for oral cavity cancer. The protocol was immunoSEQ multiplex PCR, while the TCRdb copy is restricted to in-frame clones and leaves out a portion. The table shows some 33,000 clones, with approximately 90% occurring only once. The TCR sequence derives from a person aged 35-79 years with oral cavity squamous cell carcinoma. Sample: PBMCs, taken before nivolumab (anti-PD-1) treatment.

CDR3 in DNA: TGCGCCAGCAGCCAAGAGGCTCAGCGGTCGAGGGTTTTCTTT. Encoded protein: CASSQEAQRSRVFF. The chain uses TRBV4-1 and TRBJ1-1, with D hard to call. The CDR3 runs 14 residues. The V gene's germline CDR1 is MGHRA and CDR2 YSYEKL. The V and J ends lost 0 bases and 13 bases respectively, with 18 bases between them.